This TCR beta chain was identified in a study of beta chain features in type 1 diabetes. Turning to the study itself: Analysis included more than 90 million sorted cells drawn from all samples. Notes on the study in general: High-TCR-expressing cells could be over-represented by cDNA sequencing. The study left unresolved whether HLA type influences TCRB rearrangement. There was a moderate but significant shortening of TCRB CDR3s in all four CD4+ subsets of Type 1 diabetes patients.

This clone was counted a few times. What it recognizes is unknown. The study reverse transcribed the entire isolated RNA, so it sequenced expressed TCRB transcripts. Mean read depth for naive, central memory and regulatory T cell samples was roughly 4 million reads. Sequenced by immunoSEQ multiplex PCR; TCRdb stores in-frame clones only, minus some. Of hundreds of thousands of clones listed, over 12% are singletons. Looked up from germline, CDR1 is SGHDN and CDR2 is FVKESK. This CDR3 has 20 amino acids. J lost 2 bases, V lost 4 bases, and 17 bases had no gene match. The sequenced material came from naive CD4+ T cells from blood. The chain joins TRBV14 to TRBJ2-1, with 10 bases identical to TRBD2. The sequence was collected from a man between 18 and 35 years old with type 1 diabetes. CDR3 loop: CASSRDGGTSASWAYNEQFF. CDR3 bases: TGTGCCAGCAGCCGAGACGGCGGGACTAGCGCCTCCTGGGCCTACAATGAGCAGTTCTTC.